These T cell receptor beta chains were read from a single sample in a study of vaccination and CD4 T cells after COVID-19. Which antigens these TCRs recognize remains unknown. TCRdb redid the calling of the PCR reads with MiXCR, one entry per CDR3 protein. Found here are approximately 11,000 distinct CDR3 sequences, about 40% of them singletons; the top ten hold 5.5% to 7%. Specimen: CD4+ T cells from blood, cultured in vitro. The receptor source for this set is a human donor who had recovered from COVID-19. CDR3s include the opening cysteine and the closing phenylalanine or tryptophan. Fields, in order: J gene, CDR3 length, V gene, clone size, D gene, CDR3 protein, CDR3 DNA. A D gene is named only where the DNA matches it firmly. The size entry is marked missing in some rows and otherwise reads once, few, many or a size class.

TRBJ1-1 | 14 | TRBV30 | - | - | CAWRGTDLNTEAFF | TGTGCCTGGAGGGGAACAGACCTGAACACTGAAGCTTTCTTT
TRBJ1-1 | 13 | TRBV6-1 | - | - | CASNNRDGTEAFF | TGTGCCAGTAACAACAGGGATGGCACTGAAGCTTTCTTT
TRBJ2-5 | 12 | TRBV11-2 | - | - | CASSPMRKTQYF | TGTGCCAGCAGCCCGATGAGGAAGACCCAGTACTTC
TRBJ1-1 | 13 | TRBV5-4 | once | - | CASSLLQGTEAFF | TGTGCCAGCAGCCTTCTACAGGGCACTGAAGCTTTCTTT
TRBJ2-7 | 12 | TRBV20-1 | - | - | CSATLSSYEQYF | TGCAGTGCCACGCTGAGCTCCTACGAGCAGTACTTC
TRBJ1-2 | 12 | TRBV6-1 | - | TRBD1 | CAGQTGKDGYTF | TGTGCCGGACAGACAGGGAAGGATGGCTACACCTTC
TRBJ1-1 | 13 | TRBV12-3/TRBV12-4 | - | - | CASSLAGGTEAFF | TGTGCCAGCAGTTTAGCGGGAGGGACTGAAGCTTTCTTT
TRBJ1-5 | 17 | TRBV12-3/TRBV12-4 | - | TRBD1 | CASSRQGTPFGNQPQHF | TGTGCCAGCAGTCGACAGGGCACCCCTTTTGGGAATCAGCCCCAGCATTTT
TRBJ2-7 | 12 | TRBV25-1 | - | - | CAVGRDTGEQYF | TGTGCTGTAGGCCGGGACACGGGGGAGCAGTACTTC
TRBJ2-5 | 15 | TRBV7-6 | - | - | CASSLASRGKETQYF | TGTGCCAGCAGCTTAGCTTCAAGGGGGAAAGAGACCCAGTACTTC
TRBJ1-4 | 12 | TRBV20-1 | few | - | CSAAHTNEKLFF | TGCAGTGCTGCCCACACTAATGAAAAACTGTTTTTT
TRBJ2-2 | 14 | TRBV7-9 | - | - | CASRFLEAGGELFF | TGTGCCAGCAGGTTCCTGGAGGCCGGCGGGGAGCTGTTTTTT
TRBJ2-5 | 15 | TRBV20-1 | - | TRBD1 | CSAQRQGAMGETQYF | TGCAGTGCTCAGAGACAGGGGGCCATGGGAGAGACCCAGTACTTC
TRBJ1-5 | 23 | TRBV6-2/TRBV6-3 | - | - | CASSPREGPNRRTRSMIYQPQHF | TGTGCCAGCAGCCCTAGGGAGGGACCCAACCGCCGAACAAGGAGCATGATATATCAGCCCCAGCATTTT
TRBJ2-3 | 13 | TRBV28 | - | - | CATLGGAVDTQYF | TGTGCCACACTAGGGGGGGCCGTAGATACGCAGTATTTT
TRBJ1-2 | 16 | TRBV6-1 | - | - | CASSKTRDGNNYGYTF | TGTGCCAGCAGCAAAACTCGGGACGGCAATAACTATGGCTACACCTTC
TRBJ2-5 | 20 | TRBV6-1 | - | - | CAASPRRKVNETPHQETQYF | TGTGCCGCCAGCCCCAGGAGGAAGGTTAATGAGACACCTCACCAAGAGACCCAGTACTTC
TRBJ2-7 | 13 | TRBV20-1 | - | - | CSARPGVNYEQYF | TGCAGTGCTAGGCCGGGGGTGAACTACGAGCAGTACTTC
TRBJ1-2 | 14 | TRBV10-3 | - | TRBD1 | CATGQGAFNYGYTF | TGTGCCACCGGACAGGGGGCATTTAACTATGGCTACACCTTC
TRBJ2-1 | 14 | TRBV6-2/TRBV6-3 | few | - | CASRPGSSYNEQFF | TGTGCCAGCAGGCCGGGGAGCTCCTACAATGAGCAGTTCTTC
TRBJ1-5 | 12 | TRBV15 | - | - | CATSRDYQPQHF | TGTGCCACCAGCAGAGACTATCAGCCCCAGCATTTT
TRBJ1-5 | 19 | TRBV10-2 | - | TRBD1 | CASSPRDRWPEVLDQPQHF | TGCGCCAGCAGTCCCCGGGACAGGTGGCCCGAGGTGCTCGATCAGCCCCAGCATTTT
TRBJ2-3 | 17 | TRBV20-1 | once | - | CSARGAGAHTRTDTQYF | TGCAGTGCTAGAGGGGCGGGGGCCCACACCCGCACAGATACGCAGTATTTT
TRBJ1-2 | 20 | TRBV18 | medium-sized | TRBD1 | CASSPRGPGGEASANYGYTF | TGTGCCAGCTCACCACGGGGGCCAGGGGGCGAAGCATCTGCTAACTATGGCTACACCTTC
TRBJ1-5 | 14 | TRBV24-1 | - | - | CATSDLTGNQPQHF | TGTGCCACCAGTGATTTGACCGGAAATCAGCCCCAGCATTTT
TRBJ1-3 | 15 | TRBV7-9 | - | TRBD1 | CASSSGTGAGNTIYF | TGTGCCAGCAGTTCGGGGACAGGGGCTGGAAACACCATATATTTT
TRBJ2-1 | 17 | TRBV6-2/TRBV6-3 | - | TRBD2 | CASSLGLAGGRFGEQFF | TGTGCCAGCAGTTTGGGGCTAGCGGGGGGGCGGTTTGGAGAGCAGTTCTTC
TRBJ1-1 | 14 | TRBV6-1 | few | - | CASNTQGLPLEAFF | TGTGCCAGCAATACCCAGGGGCTTCCCCTTGAAGCTTTCTTT
TRBJ2-5 | 15 | TRBV12-5 | - | - | CASGLGRGNEETQYF | TGTGCTAGTGGCTTGGGCCGGGGGAATGAGGAGACCCAGTACTTC
TRBJ2-3 | 11 | TRBV20-1 | few | - | CSAGAGDTQYF | TGCAGTGCTGGAGCGGGAGATACGCAGTATTTT
TRBJ1-2 | 13 | TRBV7-2 | - | - | CASSSGSVYGYTF | TGTGCCAGCAGCTCTGGGTCGGTCTATGGCTACACCTTC
TRBJ2-5 | 16 | TRBV11-2 | - | TRBD2 | CASSTTGGARQETQYF | TGTGCCAGCAGCACTACGGGGGGGGCGCGGCAAGAGACCCAGTACTTC
TRBJ1-6 | 14 | TRBV19 | - | - | CASSKQPANSPLHF | TGTGCCAGTAGTAAACAGCCCGCTAATTCACCCCTCCACTTT
TRBJ1-5 | 14 | TRBV20-1 | few | - | CSASGATFNQPQHF | TGCAGTGCTAGCGGGGCTACTTTCAATCAGCCCCAGCATTTT
TRBJ2-2 | 14 | TRBV27 | few | - | CASRPAANTGELFF | TGTGCCAGCAGACCTGCCGCGAACACCGGGGAGCTGTTTTTT
TRBJ1-6 | 14 | TRBV19 | few | - | CASSLGPRSSPLHF | TGTGCCAGTAGTTTGGGCCCCCGGAGTTCACCCCTCCACTTT
TRBJ2-7 | 15 | TRBV20-1 | few | TRBD2 | CSAEGAGGLSYEQYF | TGCAGTGCAGAAGGGGCGGGGGGGTTATCCTACGAGCAGTACTTC
TRBJ1-1 | 14 | TRBV19 | - | - | CASSIPTVNTEAFF | TGTGCCAGTAGTATCCCGACAGTCAACACTGAAGCTTTCTTT
TRBJ2-7 | 17 | TRBV20-1 | - | - | CSASASWWAGMGYEQYF | TGCAGTGCTAGCGCCAGTTGGTGGGCGGGGATGGGATACGAGCAGTACTTC
TRBJ2-3 | 13 | TRBV10-3 | few | - | CAITNRVSDTQYF | TGTGCCATCACTAACAGGGTGTCAGATACGCAGTATTTT
TRBJ2-2 | 15 | TRBV7-8 | few | TRBD2 | CASSWGLLATGELFF | TGTGCCAGCAGCTGGGGACTACTAGCCACGGGGGAGCTGTTTTTT
TRBJ2-7 | 14 | TRBV2 | - | TRBD1 | CASTKGQAASEQYF | TGTGCCAGCACGAAAGGACAGGCGGCCTCCGAGCAGTACTTC
TRBJ2-1 | 14 | TRBV6-1 | - | TRBD2 | CASVEGLAGNEQFF | TGTGCCAGCGTTGAGGGACTAGCGGGCAATGAGCAGTTCTTC
TRBJ2-3 | 14 | TRBV5-3 | - | TRBD2 | CASSWRGGTDTQYF | TGTGCCAGCAGTTGGCGGGGGGGCACAGATACGCAGTATTTT
TRBJ2-3 | 14 | TRBV7-9 | - | TRBD1 | CATTGTGATDTQYF | TGTGCCACCACCGGGACAGGGGCAACAGATACGCAGTATTTT
TRBJ1-2 | 16 | TRBV7-9 | few | - | CASSLATGRANYGYTF | TGTGCCAGCAGCTTAGCAACAGGGAGAGCTAACTATGGCTACACCTTC
TRBJ2-2 | 14 | TRBV24-1 | few | - | CATQDTEGTGELFF | TGTGCCACCCAGGACACCGAGGGAACCGGGGAGCTGTTTTTT
TRBJ2-7 | 16 | TRBV11-2 | once | - | CASSPLMGGKNYEQYF | TGTGCCAGCAGCCCCCTTATGGGCGGGAAAAACTACGAGCAGTACTTC
TRBJ2-5 | 17 | TRBV2 | few | TRBD2 | CASSEARSGGRIGTQYF | TGTGCCAGCAGTGAAGCGAGGAGCGGGGGCCGCATTGGGACCCAGTACTTC
TRBJ1-6 | 16 | TRBV6-5 | - | TRBD1 | CASSYGGQAGISPLHF | TGTGCCAGCAGTTACGGCGGACAGGCGGGGATTTCACCCCTCCACTTT
TRBJ1-1 | 14 | TRBV7-3 | - | TRBD1 | CASSFSGQGTEAFF | TGTGCCAGCAGCTTCTCGGGACAGGGGACTGAAGCTTTCTTT
TRBJ2-3 | 15 | TRBV6-2/TRBV6-3 | - | - | CASSRMGDSTDTQYF | TGTGCCAGCAGCCGGATGGGGGACAGCACAGATACGCAGTATTTT
TRBJ2-2 | 17 | TRBV7-9 | few | - | CASSSPGTITNTGELFF | TGTGCCAGCAGCTCACCCGGGACAATTACTAACACCGGGGAGCTGTTTTTT
TRBJ1-5 | 13 | TRBV7-8 | few | - | CASSLGRDQPQHF | TGTGCCAGCAGCTTAGGCAGGGATCAGCCCCAGCATTTT
TRBJ2-3 | 16 | TRBV5-6 | - | - | CASSLSVSQFADTQYF | TGTGCCAGCAGCTTGTCGGTCAGCCAATTTGCAGATACGCAGTATTTT
TRBJ1-1 | 14 | TRBV14 | - | TRBD1 | CASSPGQGYTEAFF | TGTGCCAGCAGCCCGGGACAGGGATACACTGAAGCTTTCTTT
TRBJ1-1 | 16 | TRBV7-3 | - | TRBD1 | CASSLNRGQGGTEAFF | TGTGCCAGCAGCTTAAATCGGGGACAGGGTGGGACTGAAGCTTTCTTT
TRBJ1-1 | 14 | TRBV5-1 | - | - | CASSSTGSLTEAFF | TGCGCCAGCAGCTCAACAGGGTCCTTGACTGAAGCTTTCTTT